This T cell receptor (beta chain) was sequenced in a study of a mutant IDH1 vaccine in newly diagnosed glioma. Study as a whole: Treated patients had a mean age of about 44 years and a sex split that was about 62% male and roughly 40% female.

Sample time point: week 35, safety follow-up. It was 300 ug of mutant IDH1 20-mer peptide that made up each vaccine dose, given with topical imiquimod. Scheduled for weeks 1, 3, 5, 7, 11, 15, 19 and 23, eight vaccinations were given to patients. On this clone: The antigen remains undetermined. This specimen includes other DNA sequences encoding the same CDR3.

Assay: immunoSEQ multiplex PCR; the TCRdb copy retains only in-frame clones and omits some. The sample holds some 45,000 clones, roughly 84% seen once. Losses at the gene ends were 1 base for V and 3 bases for J; bases not matched to a gene: 3. Germline CDR1 is SGHNT and CDR2 is YYREEE (reference sequence). The CDR3 is 14 residues long. Study results and caveats: Most patients, 90% to 95%, showed vaccine-induced immune responses.

The chain couples TRBV5-4 to TRBJ2-7, with 8 positions matching TRBD2. The source is a woman aged 45 to 65 with glioma. The input for sequencing was PBMCs, taken from a glioma patient whose treatment included an IDH1 peptide vaccine. The CDR3, as DNA: TGTGCCAGCAGCTTGAGGGCGGGAGGCTACGAGCAGTACTTC. Its protein is CASSLRAGGYEQYF.